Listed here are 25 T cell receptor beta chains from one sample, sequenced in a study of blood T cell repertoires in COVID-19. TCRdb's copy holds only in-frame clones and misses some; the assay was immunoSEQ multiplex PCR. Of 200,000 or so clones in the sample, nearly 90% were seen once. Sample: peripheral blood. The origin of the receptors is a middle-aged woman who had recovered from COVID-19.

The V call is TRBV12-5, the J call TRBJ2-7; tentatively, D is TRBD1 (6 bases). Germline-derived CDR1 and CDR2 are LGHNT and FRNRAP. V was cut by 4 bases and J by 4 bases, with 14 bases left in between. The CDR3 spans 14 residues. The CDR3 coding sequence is TGTGCTAGTGGTTGGTCGGGGCAGGGGTACGAGCAGTACTTC. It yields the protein CASGWSGQGYEQYF.

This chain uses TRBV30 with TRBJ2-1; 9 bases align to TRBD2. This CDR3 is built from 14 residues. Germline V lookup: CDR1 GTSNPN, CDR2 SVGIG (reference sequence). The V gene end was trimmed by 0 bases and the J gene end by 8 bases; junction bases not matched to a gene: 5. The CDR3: CAWSVAGGWDEQFF. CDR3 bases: TGTGCCTGGAGTGTAGCGGGAGGTTGGGATGAGCAGTTCTTC.

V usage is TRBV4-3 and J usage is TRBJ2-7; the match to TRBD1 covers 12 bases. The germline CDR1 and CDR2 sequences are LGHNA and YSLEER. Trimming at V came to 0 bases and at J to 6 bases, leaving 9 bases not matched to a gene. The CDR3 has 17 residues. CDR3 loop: CASSQDLAGTGGVEQYF. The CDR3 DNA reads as TGCGCCAGCAGCCAAGATCTTGCCGGGACAGGGGGCGTCGAGCAGTACTTC.

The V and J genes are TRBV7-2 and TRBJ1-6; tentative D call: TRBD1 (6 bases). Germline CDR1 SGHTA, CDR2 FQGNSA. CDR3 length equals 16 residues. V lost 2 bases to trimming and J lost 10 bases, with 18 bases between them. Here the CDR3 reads CASSLPPRGGGSPLHF. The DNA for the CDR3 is TGTGCCAGCAGCTTACCCCCCCGGGGAGGGGGGTCACCCCTCCACTTT. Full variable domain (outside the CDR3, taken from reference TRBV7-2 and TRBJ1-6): GAGVSQSPSNKVTEKGKDVELRCDPISGHTALYWYRQSLGQGLEFLIYFQGNSAPDKSGLPSDRFSAERTGGSVSTLTIQRTQQEDSAVYLCASSLPPRGGGSPLHFGNGTRLTVT.

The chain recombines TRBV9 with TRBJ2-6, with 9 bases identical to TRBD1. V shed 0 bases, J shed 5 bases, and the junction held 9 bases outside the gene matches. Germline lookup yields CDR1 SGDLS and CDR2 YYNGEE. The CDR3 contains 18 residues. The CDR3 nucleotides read TGTGCCAGCAGCGTAGCGGGACAGGGATCAGAAAGGGCCAACGTCCTGACTTTC. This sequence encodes CASSVAGQGSERANVLTF.

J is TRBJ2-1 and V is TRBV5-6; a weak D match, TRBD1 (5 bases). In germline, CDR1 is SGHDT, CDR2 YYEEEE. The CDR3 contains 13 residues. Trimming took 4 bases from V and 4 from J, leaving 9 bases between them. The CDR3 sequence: CASSIKGYNEQFF. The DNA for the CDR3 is TGTGCCAGCAGCATAAAGGGGTACAATGAGCAGTTCTTC.

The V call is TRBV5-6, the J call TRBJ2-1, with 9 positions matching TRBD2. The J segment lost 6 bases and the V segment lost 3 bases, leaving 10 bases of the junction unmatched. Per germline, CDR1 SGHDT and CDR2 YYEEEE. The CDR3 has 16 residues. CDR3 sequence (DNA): TGTGCCAGCAGCTGGAAGAATAGCGGGAGTGGCAATGAGCAGTTCTTC. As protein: CASSWKNSGSGNEQFF.

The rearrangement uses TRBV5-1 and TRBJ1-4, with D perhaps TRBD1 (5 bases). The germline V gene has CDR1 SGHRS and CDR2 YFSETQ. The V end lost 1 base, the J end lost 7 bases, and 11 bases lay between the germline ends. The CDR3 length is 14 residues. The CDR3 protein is CASSLLGVSEKLFF. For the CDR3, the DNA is TGCGCCAGCAGCTTGTTAGGGGTTAGTGAAAAACTGTTTTTT.

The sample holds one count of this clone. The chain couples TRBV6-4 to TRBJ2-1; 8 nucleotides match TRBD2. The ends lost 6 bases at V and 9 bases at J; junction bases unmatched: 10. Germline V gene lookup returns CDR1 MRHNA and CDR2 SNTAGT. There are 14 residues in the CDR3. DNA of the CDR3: TGTGCCAGCAGCCCTCGGGAGGGCCGGGGTGAGCAGTTCTTC. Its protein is CASSPREGRGEQFF.

In DNA form, the CDR3 reads TGTGCCAGCTATCGGGAAGGGTTCGGCTACACCTTC. It codes for CASYREGFGYTF. The V gene is TRBV7-3, the J gene TRBJ1-2; the D is unclear. There are 12 residues in the CDR3. The V gene lost 8 bases and the J gene lost 8 bases, with 15 bases spanning the gap. Per the germline V gene, CDR1 is SGHTA and CDR2 is FQGTGA. Based on the CDR3 plus reference TRBV7-3 and TRBJ1-2, the full variable domain is GAGVSQTPSNKVTEKGKYVELRCDPISGHTALYWYRQSLGQGPEFLIYFQGTGAADDSGLPNDRFFAVRPEGSVSTLKIQRTERGDSAVYLCASYREGFGYTFGSGTRLTVV.

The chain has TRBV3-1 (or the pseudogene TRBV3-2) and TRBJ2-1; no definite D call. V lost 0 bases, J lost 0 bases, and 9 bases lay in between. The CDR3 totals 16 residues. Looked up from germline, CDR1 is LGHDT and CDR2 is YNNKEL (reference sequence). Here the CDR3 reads CASSQDSWSSYNEQFF. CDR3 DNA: TGTGCCAGCAGCCAAGATAGTTGGAGCTCCTACAATGAGCAGTTCTTC.

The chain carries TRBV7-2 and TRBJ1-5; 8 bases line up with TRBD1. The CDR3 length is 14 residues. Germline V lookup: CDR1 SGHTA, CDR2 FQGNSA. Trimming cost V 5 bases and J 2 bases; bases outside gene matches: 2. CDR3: CASSPQGGNQPQHF. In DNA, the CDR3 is TGTGCCAGCAGCCCACAGGGGGGCAATCAGCCCCAGCATTTT.

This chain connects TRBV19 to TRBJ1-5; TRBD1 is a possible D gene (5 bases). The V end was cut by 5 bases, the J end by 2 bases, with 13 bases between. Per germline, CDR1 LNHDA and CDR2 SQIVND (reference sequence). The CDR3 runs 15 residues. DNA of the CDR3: TGTGCCAGTAGTTCGCAGGGTGGCGGCAATCAGCCCCAGCATTTT. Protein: CASSSQGGGNQPQHF.

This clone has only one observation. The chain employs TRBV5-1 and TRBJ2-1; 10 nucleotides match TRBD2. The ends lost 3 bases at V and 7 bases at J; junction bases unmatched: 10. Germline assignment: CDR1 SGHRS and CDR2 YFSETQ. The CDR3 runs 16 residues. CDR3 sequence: CASSSPSGSVGNEQFF. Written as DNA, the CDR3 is TGCGCCAGCAGCTCTCCTAGCGGGAGCGTAGGGAATGAGCAGTTCTTC.

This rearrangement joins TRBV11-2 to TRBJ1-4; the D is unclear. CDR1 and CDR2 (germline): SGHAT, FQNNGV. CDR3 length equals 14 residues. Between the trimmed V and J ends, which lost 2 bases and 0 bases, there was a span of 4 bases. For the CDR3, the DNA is TGTGCCAGCAGCTTAAGCGCAACTAATGAAAAACTGTTTTTT. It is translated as CASSLSATNEKLFF.

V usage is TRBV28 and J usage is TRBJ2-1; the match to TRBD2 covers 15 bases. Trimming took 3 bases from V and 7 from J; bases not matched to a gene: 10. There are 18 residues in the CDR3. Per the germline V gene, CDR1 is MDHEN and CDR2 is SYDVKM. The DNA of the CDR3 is TGTGCCAGCAGTTTGCCGGGACTAGCGGGAGGCACTCAGAATGAGCAGTTCTTC. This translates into CASSLPGLAGGTQNEQFF.

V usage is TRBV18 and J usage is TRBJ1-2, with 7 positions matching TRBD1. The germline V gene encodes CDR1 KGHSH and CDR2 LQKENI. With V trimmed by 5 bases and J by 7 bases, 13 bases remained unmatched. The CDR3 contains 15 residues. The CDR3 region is CASSAQTGDYSGYTF. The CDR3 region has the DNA TGTGCCAGCTCAGCTCAAACAGGGGATTACAGTGGCTACACCTTC.

Here the CDR3 reads CAWSVQGDYSPLHF. CDR3 in DNA: TGTGCCTGGAGTGTACAGGGGGATTATTCACCCCTCCACTTT. The V and J genes are TRBV30 and TRBJ1-6; 8 bases agree with TRBD1. The CDR3 consists of 14 residues. CDR1 is GTSNPN and CDR2 is SVGIG in the germline V gene (reference sequence). V lost 0 bases, J lost 8 bases, and 3 bases stayed unmatched.

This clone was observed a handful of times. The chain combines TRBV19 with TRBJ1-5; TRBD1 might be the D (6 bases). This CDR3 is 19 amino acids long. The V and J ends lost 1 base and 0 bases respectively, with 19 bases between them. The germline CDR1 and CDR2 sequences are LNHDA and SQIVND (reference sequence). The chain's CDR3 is CASSIGDFRGGFSNQPQHF. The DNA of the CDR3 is TGTGCCAGTAGTATAGGGGATTTCAGGGGTGGGTTTAGCAATCAGCCCCAGCATTTT.

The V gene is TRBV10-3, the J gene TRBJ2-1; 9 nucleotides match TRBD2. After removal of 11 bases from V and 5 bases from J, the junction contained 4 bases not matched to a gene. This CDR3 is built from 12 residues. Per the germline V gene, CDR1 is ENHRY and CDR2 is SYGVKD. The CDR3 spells CAASGANNEQFF. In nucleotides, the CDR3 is TGTGCCGCTAGCGGGGCAAACAATGAGCAGTTCTTC.

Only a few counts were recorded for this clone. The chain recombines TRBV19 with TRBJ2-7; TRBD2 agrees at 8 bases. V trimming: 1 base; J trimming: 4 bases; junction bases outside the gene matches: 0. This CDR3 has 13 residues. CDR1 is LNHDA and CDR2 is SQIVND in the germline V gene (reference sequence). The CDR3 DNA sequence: TGTGCCAGTAGTATAGCGGGAGGGTACGAGCAGTACTTC. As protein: CASSIAGGYEQYF.

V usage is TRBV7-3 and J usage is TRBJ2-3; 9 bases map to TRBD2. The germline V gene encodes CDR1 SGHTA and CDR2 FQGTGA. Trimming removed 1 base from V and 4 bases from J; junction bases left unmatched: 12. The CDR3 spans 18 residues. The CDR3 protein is CASSLNGPAGGLPDTQYF. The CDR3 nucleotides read TGTGCCAGCAGCTTAAACGGCCCAGCGGGAGGTCTCCCAGATACGCAGTATTTT.

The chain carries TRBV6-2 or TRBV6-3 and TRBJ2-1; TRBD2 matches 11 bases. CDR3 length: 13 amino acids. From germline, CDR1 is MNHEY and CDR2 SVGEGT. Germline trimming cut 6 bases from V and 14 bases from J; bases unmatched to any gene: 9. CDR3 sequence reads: CASSLSGRGIEFF. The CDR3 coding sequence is TGTGCCAGCAGCCTTAGCGGGAGGGGGATAGAGTTCTTC.

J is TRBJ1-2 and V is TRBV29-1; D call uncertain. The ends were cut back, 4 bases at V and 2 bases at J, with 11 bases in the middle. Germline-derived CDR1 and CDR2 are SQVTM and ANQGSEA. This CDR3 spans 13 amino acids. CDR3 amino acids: CSVGTTGNYGYTF. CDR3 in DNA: TGCAGCGTTGGAACAACCGGGAACTATGGCTACACCTTC.

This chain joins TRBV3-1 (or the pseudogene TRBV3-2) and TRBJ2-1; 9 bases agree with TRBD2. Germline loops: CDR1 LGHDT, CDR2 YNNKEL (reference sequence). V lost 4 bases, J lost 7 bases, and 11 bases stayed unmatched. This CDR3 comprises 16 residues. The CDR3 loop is CASSLSGRLRGNEQFF. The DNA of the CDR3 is TGTGCCAGCAGCCTCAGCGGGAGGCTAAGGGGTAATGAGCAGTTCTTC.